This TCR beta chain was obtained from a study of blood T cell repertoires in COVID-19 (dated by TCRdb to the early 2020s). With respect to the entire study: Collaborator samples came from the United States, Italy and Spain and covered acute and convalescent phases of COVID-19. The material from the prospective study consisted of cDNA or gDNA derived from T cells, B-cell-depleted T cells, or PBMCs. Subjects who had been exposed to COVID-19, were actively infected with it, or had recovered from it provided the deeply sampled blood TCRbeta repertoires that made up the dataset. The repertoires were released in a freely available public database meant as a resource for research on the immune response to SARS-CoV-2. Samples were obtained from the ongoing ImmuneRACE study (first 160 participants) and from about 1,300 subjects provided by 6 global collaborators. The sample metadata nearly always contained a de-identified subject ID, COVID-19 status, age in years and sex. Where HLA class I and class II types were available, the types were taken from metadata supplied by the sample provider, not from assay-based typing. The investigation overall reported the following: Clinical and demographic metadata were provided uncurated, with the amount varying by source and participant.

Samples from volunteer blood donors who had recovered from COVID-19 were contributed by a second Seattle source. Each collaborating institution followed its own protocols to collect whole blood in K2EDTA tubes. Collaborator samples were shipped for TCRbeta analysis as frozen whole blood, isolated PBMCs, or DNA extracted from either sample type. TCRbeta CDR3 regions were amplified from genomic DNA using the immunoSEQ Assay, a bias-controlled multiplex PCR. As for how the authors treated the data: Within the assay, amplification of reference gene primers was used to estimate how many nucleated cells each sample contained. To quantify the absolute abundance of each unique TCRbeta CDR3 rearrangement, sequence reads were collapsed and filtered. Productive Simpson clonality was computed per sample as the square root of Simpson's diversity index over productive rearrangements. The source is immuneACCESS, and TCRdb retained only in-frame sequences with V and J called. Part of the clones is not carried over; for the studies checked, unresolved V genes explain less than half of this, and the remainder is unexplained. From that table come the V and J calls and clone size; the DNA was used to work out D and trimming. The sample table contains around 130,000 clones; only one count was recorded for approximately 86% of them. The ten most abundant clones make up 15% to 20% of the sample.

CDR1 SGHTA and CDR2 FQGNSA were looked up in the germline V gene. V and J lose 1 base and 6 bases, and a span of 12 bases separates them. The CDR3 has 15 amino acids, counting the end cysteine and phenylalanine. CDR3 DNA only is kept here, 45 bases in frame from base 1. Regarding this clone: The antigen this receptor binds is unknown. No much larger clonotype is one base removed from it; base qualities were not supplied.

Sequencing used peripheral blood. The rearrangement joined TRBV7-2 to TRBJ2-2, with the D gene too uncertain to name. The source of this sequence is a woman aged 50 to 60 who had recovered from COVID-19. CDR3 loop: CASSLVPVKSGELFF. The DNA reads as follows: TGTGCCAGCAGCTTAGTCCCAGTAAAATCCGGGGAGCTGTTTTTT.